The 28 T cell receptor beta chains below all came from one sample that was sequenced in a study of T cells expressing NK-cell markers. TCRdb re-called the 5' RACE reads and shows each CDR3 protein once, DNA omitted. The clone table shows about 260,000 distinct CDR3 sequences, with the ten largest holding around 0.37%. The sample consisted of blood T cells: a sorted CD56 or NKG2C T cell subset, CD4+ or CD8+ T cells, or bulk PBMC T cells (not recorded which). The receptor source for this set is a man between 18 and 35 years old in good health.

This sequence joins TRBV5-4 and TRBJ2-1; TCRdb's D gene call, TRBD1, goes unchecked for lack of DNA. Germline V gene sequence: CDR1 SGHNT, CDR2 YYREEE (reference sequence). CDR3 length equals 14 residues. CDR3 loop: CASSPDREVDEQFF.

The V call is TRBV10-1, the J call TRBJ2-1; TCRdb gives TRBD1 as the D gene, but with no DNA this cannot be confirmed. The CDR3 has 15 amino acids. Germline V gene sequence: CDR1 WNHNN, CDR2 SYGVQD (reference sequence). The CDR3 reads CASSDTVGGNNEQFF.

This rearrangement joins TRBV12-3 or TRBV12-4 to TRBJ2-3; the TRBD1 assignment by TCRdb is unverifiable without DNA. CDR3 length: 16 residues. CDR3 loop: CASSWPGTTSTDTQYF.

This CDR3 reads CASSFEPGRLNTEAFF. The chain combines TRBV6-2 or TRBV6-3 with TRBJ1-1; TCRdb lists TRBD1, though no DNA is available to test this call. CDR1 is MNHEY and CDR2 is SVGEGT in the germline V gene. This CDR3 contains 16 residues.

Here the CDR3 reads CSSAGRSDEQYF. The V and J genes are TRBV20-1 and TRBJ2-7. The CDR3 runs 12 residues. The germline gives CDR1 DFQATT, CDR2 SNEGSKA (reference sequence).

The chain carries TRBV6-1 and TRBJ2-1; TCRdb gives TRBD2 as the D gene, but with no DNA this cannot be confirmed. CDR1 and CDR2 (germline): MNHNS, SASEGT. There are 15 residues in the CDR3. The CDR3: CASSDLIAGHNEQFF.

The rearrangement links TRBV5-1 to TRBJ2-5; the TRBD1 assignment by TCRdb is unverifiable without DNA. CDR3 length equals 16 residues. Germline CDR1 and CDR2: SGHRS and YFSETQ. The CDR3 spells CASSFSGRPIQETQYF. Based on the CDR3 plus reference TRBV5-1 and TRBJ2-5, the full variable domain is KAGVTQTPRYLIKTRGQQVTLSCSPISGHRSVSWYQQTPGQGLQFLFEYFSETQRNKGNFPGRFSGRQFSNSRSEMNVSTLELGDSALYLCASSFSGRPIQETQYFGPGTRLLVL.

The chain joins TRBV20-1 to TRBJ1-2; the D call of TRBD1 rests on TCRdb alone, since no DNA is present to check it. Looked up from germline, CDR1 is DFQATT and CDR2 is SNEGSKA (reference sequence). The CDR3 spans 11 residues. CDR3 protein: CSAEDRDGYTF.

The J gene is TRBJ2-2, the V gene TRBV7-2. The CDR3 contains 15 residues. Per the germline V gene, CDR1 is SGHTA and CDR2 is FQGNSA. CDR3 residues: CASSLTQTNTGELFF.

This chain joins TRBV12-3 or TRBV12-4 and TRBJ2-3; the TCRdb D gene call, TRBD2, has no DNA to confirm it. The CDR3 covers 15 residues. The CDR3 is CASSLTSGSPDTQYF.

The chain recombines TRBV19 with TRBJ2-7. The CDR3 length is 12 residues. The germline V gene encodes CDR1 LNHDA and CDR2 SQIVND (reference sequence). CDR3 loop: CASSRTDYEQYF. The full variable domain, its missing parts supplied by reference TRBV19 and TRBJ2-7, is DGGITQSPKYLFRKEGQNVTLSCEQNLNHDAMYWYRQDPGQGLRLIYYSQIVNDFQKGDIAEGYSVSREKKESFPLTVTSAQKNPTAFYLCASSRTDYEQYFGPGTRLTVT.

The gene calls are TRBV5-1 and TRBJ2-7; TCRdb's D call, TRBD2, is unchecked because there is no DNA. The CDR3 totals 14 residues. The germline V gene has CDR1 SGHRS and CDR2 YFSETQ. The CDR3 spells CASSLEVAGAEQYF.

The chain carries TRBV6-1 and TRBJ1-3. Germline loops: CDR1 MNHNS, CDR2 SASEGT. The CDR3 contains 15 residues. The CDR3 sequence: CASSRRQSSGNTIYF.

The chain links TRBV2 to TRBJ2-1; TCRdb designates TRBD1, a call that cannot be tested without DNA. The CDR3 is made up of 14 amino acids. The germline gives CDR1 SNHLY, CDR2 FYNNEI. The CDR3 region is CASRGTGAPNEQFF.

The chain joins TRBV19 to TRBJ2-5. The CDR3 spans 13 residues. Per germline, CDR1 LNHDA and CDR2 SQIVND (reference sequence). The CDR3 sequence: CASSKGGKETQYF.

The rearrangement uses TRBV12-3 or TRBV12-4 and TRBJ2-1; TCRdb outputs TRBD1, but without DNA this stays unchecked. CDR3 size: 15 residues. The CDR3 region is CASSRTGGGDERMFF.

J is TRBJ1-4 and V is TRBV15. The length of the CDR3 is 17 residues. Germline V CDR1 and CDR2: LNHNV, YYDKDF (reference sequence). Here the CDR3 reads CATSRDFGIATNEKLFF.

The chain combines TRBV12-3 or TRBV12-4 with TRBJ1-2. The CDR3 totals 14 residues. The CDR3 loop is CASSLKQDHYGYTF.

The rearrangement links TRBV5-1 to TRBJ2-1; without DNA, the TCRdb call of TRBD2 cannot be checked. The CDR3 extends over 13 amino acids. The V gene's germline CDR1 is SGHRS and CDR2 YFSETQ. The CDR3: CASTAGGRNEQFF.

The rearrangement links TRBV12-3 or TRBV12-4 to TRBJ2-1. The CDR3 has 15 amino acids. CDR3 region: CASSFSGRLLDEQFF.

The rearrangement links TRBV7-8 to TRBJ2-7; as DNA is missing, the TRBD2 call by TCRdb cannot be tested. CDR3 length equals 15 residues. The germline CDR1 and CDR2 sequences are SGHVS and FQNEAQ. The CDR3 here is CASSFGSGAPYEQYF.

The genes are TRBV29-1 and TRBJ2-1; the TRBD2 assignment by TCRdb is unverifiable without DNA. Per germline, CDR1 SQVTM and CDR2 ANQGSEA. The CDR3 is made up of 14 amino acids. CDR3 in amino acids: CSGLAGGRHNEQFF.

The chain is built from TRBV15 and TRBJ2-1; the D call from TCRdb, TRBD1, cannot be confirmed without DNA. Germline V gives CDR1 LNHNV, CDR2 YYDKDF (reference sequence). CDR3 length equals 17 residues. This CDR3 reads CATSRDKQGPTGNEQFF.

The chain recombines TRBV12-3 or TRBV12-4 with TRBJ1-1; the D call of TRBD1 rests on TCRdb alone, since no DNA is present to check it. The CDR3 consists of 15 residues. CDR3 loop: CASSFRGYMNTEAFF.

V is TRBV5-1 and J is TRBJ1-1. The CDR3 runs 15 residues. Germline V CDR1 and CDR2: SGHRS, YFSETQ. CDR3 residues: CASSLEEVMNTEAFF.

Here the CDR3 reads CAIRSPGTGLYEQYF. The rearrangement joins TRBV10-3 to TRBJ2-7; TCRdb lists TRBD1, though no DNA is available to test this call. The CDR3 sequence is 15 residues long. Germline CDR1 ENHRY, CDR2 SYGVKD.

The chain has TRBV10-3 and TRBJ2-1; TCRdb outputs TRBD1, but without DNA this stays unchecked. Germline assignment: CDR1 ENHRY and CDR2 SYGVKD. The CDR3 is 16 residues long. CDR3 region: CAISERGTGPSNEQFF.

The chain joins TRBV6-1 to TRBJ2-1; TCRdb selects TRBD2, and the lack of DNA leaves this call unchecked. This CDR3 has 15 residues. Germline V gives CDR1 MNHNS, CDR2 SASEGT. The CDR3 region is CASTLGGTLYNEQFF.